This TCR beta chain stems from a study of early T cells in non-severe SARS-CoV-2 infection. Trimming left V 2 bases short and J 8 bases short, with 15 bases between. Germline V gives CDR1 MNHEY, CDR2 SMNVEV (reference sequence). The CDR3 contains 14 residues. This clonotype was observed a few times. Attachment of unique molecular identifiers was made to individual cDNA molecules. MiXCR, applied by TCRdb to the 5' RACE reads, yields one record per CDR3 protein. The data contain 60,000 to 75,000 distinct CDR3 sequences, around 11% of them singletons. The sample was whole blood. The chain uses TRBV27 and TRBJ1-2, with D uncertain. The receptor was derived from an adult who was a healthcare worker with PCR-confirmed SARS-CoV-2 infection or an uninfected control (not recorded which). CDR3 in amino acids: CASSLASPRDGYTF. CDR3 DNA: TGTGCCAGCAGTTTAGCGTCACCAAGAGACGGCTACACCTTC.